This T cell receptor beta chain was retrieved from a study of blood T cell repertoires in COVID-19. Overall study: Material from acute and convalescent COVID-19 was sourced from the United States, Italy and Spain.

Per the study methods: Scientists estimated how many nucleated cells there were by amplifying reference gene primers. Profiling relied on immunoSEQ multiplex PCR, and the TCRdb table lists in-frame clones only, not all of them. V, J and clone size derive from that table, while D and trimming were established from the DNA sequence. The table lists 110,000 or so clones, more than 60% of them singletons. In this sample, this clone turned up once. V dropped 7 bases and J dropped 4 bases, with 19 bases sitting between them. Germline-derived CDR1 and CDR2 are KGHDR and SFDVKD. The CDR3 runs 15 residues. The source material was peripheral blood. The origin of this receptor is a man between 70 and 80 years old with acute or convalescent COVID-19. This chain uses TRBV24-1 with TRBJ2-7, with D tentatively TRBD1 (6 bases). For the CDR3, the DNA is TGTGCCACCAGGCGGTTACAGGGCTCCCCTTACGAGCAGTACTTC. This sequence encodes CATRRLQGSPYEQYF.